This is a list of T cell receptor beta chains from one sample in a study of blood T cell repertoires in COVID-19. Assay: immunoSEQ multiplex PCR; the TCRdb copy retains only in-frame clones and omits some. The top ten clones hold around a tenth of a sample with 280,000 or so clones, about four fifths of them seen once. Sequencing was performed on peripheral blood. Receptor source: a woman aged 50 to 60 who had recovered from COVID-19. CDR3s include the opening cysteine and the closing phenylalanine or tryptophan. The order of the fields is J gene, V gene, D gene, clone size, CDR3 DNA, CDR3 protein. A D gene is named only where the DNA matches it firmly. Expanded clones are given a class, and other clones once, few, many or no size at all.

J: TRBJ2-3
V: TRBV7-2
D: TRBD2
size: NA
DNA: TGTGCCAGCAGCAATAGCGGGGGGGCCGGAGATACGCAGTATTTT
CDR3: CASSNSGGAGDTQYF

J: TRBJ1-1
V: TRBV19
D: NA
size: few
DNA: TGTGCCAGTAGTAAGCGGGGAATGAACACTGAAGCTTTCTTT
CDR3: CASSKRGMNTEAFF

J: TRBJ1-5
V: TRBV19
D: TRBD1
size: NA
DNA: TGTGCCAGTAACCCTAGGACAGGCTATAGCAATCAGCCCCAGCATTTT
CDR3: CASNPRTGYSNQPQHF

J: TRBJ2-5
V: TRBV7-2
D: TRBD1
size: few
DNA: TGTGCCAGCAGCAGGGACAGGCAAGAGACCCAGTACTTC
CDR3: CASSRDRQETQYF

J: TRBJ1-2
V: TRBV5-1
D: NA
size: NA
DNA: TGCGCCAGCAGCCCCCGGGAGACCTATGGCTACACCTTC
CDR3: CASSPRETYGYTF

J: TRBJ1-5
V: TRBV7-2
D: TRBD1
size: NA
DNA: TGTGCCAGCAGCTTCTCAGGGGGTGGTCAGCCCCAGCATTTT
CDR3: CASSFSGGGQPQHF

J: TRBJ2-1
V: TRBV28
D: TRBD2
size: NA
DNA: TGTGCCAGCAGTTTCATTAGCGGGAGGGTCAATGAGCAGTTCTTC
CDR3: CASSFISGRVNEQFF

J: TRBJ2-1
V: TRBV5-6
D: NA
size: few
DNA: TGTGCCAGCAGCTTGTTGGGGATCGGGAGTGCTGACAATGAGCAGTTCTTC
CDR3: CASSLLGIGSADNEQFF

J: TRBJ2-3
V: TRBV6-5
D: TRBD2
size: NA
DNA: TGTGCCAGCAGGGCCGGGACTAGGCGCACAGATACGCAGTATTTT
CDR3: CASRAGTRRTDTQYF

J: TRBJ2-5
V: TRBV11-2
D: NA
size: once
DNA: TGTGCCAGCAGCTTAGGCCAGGGGGAGACCCAGTACTTC
CDR3: CASSLGQGETQYF

J: TRBJ2-3
V: TRBV4-3
D: TRBD2
size: NA
DNA: TGCGCCAGCAGCCTAGCGGGGCGCACAGATACGCAGTATTTT
CDR3: CASSLAGRTDTQYF

J: TRBJ1-2
V: TRBV28
D: NA
size: NA
DNA: TGTGCCAGCAGTTTCAGAACAGGGTTCTATGGCTACACCTTC
CDR3: CASSFRTGFYGYTF

J: TRBJ2-2
V: TRBV11-3
D: NA
size: NA
DNA: TGTGCCAGCAGCTCCCGACAGGCGAACACCGGGGAGCTGTTTTTT
CDR3: CASSSRQANTGELFF

J: TRBJ1-1
V: TRBV18
D: TRBD1
size: once
DNA: TGTGCCAGCTCACCGAGTGGGAGACAGGGAACTGAAGCTTTCTTT
CDR3: CASSPSGRQGTEAFF

J: TRBJ2-7
V: TRBV19
D: NA
size: NA
DNA: TGTGCCAGTATGGAGCCAAACTCCTACGAGCAGTACTTC
CDR3: CASMEPNSYEQYF

J: TRBJ1-6
V: TRBV7-9
D: NA
size: NA
DNA: TGTGCCAGCAGCTTACGACTAGGGGTTAATTCACCCCTCCACTTT
CDR3: CASSLRLGVNSPLHF

J: TRBJ2-3
V: TRBV29-1
D: TRBD2
size: NA
DNA: TGCAGCGTTGAATGGGCGGGGGGGTTCACAGATACGCAGTATTTT
CDR3: CSVEWAGGFTDTQYF

J: TRBJ2-5
V: TRBV2
D: NA
size: NA
DNA: TGTGCCAGCAGTAGTGACAACCAAGAGACCCAGTACTTC
CDR3: CASSSDNQETQYF

J: TRBJ2-3
V: TRBV19
D: TRBD2
size: NA
DNA: TGTGCCAGTAGTATCCGCCCTAGAGCGGGAGGGCCTACAGATACGCAGTATTTT
CDR3: CASSIRPRAGGPTDTQYF

J: TRBJ2-3
V: TRBV5-5
D: TRBD1
size: NA
DNA: TGTGCCAGCAGCTTAATGACAGGGGGCACAGATACGCAGTATTTT
CDR3: CASSLMTGGTDTQYF

J: TRBJ2-1
V: TRBV6-4
D: NA
size: NA
DNA: TGTGCCAGCAGTGACGGGGGCGGATTCGGACTCCCGTCCTACAATGAGCAGTTCTTC
CDR3: CASSDGGGFGLPSYNEQFF

J: TRBJ2-1
V: TRBV7-3
D: NA
size: NA
DNA: TGTGCCAGCAGCTTAGAGCGGGCGGGTGCTTACAATGAGCAGTTCTTC
CDR3: CASSLERAGAYNEQFF

J: TRBJ2-5
V: TRBV11-3
D: TRBD1
size: NA
DNA: TGTGCCAGCAGCGTAAGGCCAGGGGGTGAGACCCAGTACTTC
CDR3: CASSVRPGGETQYF

J: TRBJ1-6
V: TRBV5-6
D: TRBD1
size: NA
DNA: TGTGCCAGCAGCTTCTTTACAGGGGGCGAATCCTATAATTCACCCCTCCACTTT
CDR3: CASSFFTGGESYNSPLHF

J: TRBJ1-1
V: TRBV28
D: NA
size: NA
DNA: TGTGCCAGCAGGCACCCCAGGGGAGACAGCACTGAAGCTTTCTTT
CDR3: CASRHPRGDSTEAFF

J: TRBJ2-7
V: TRBV11-2
D: TRBD1
size: NA
DNA: TGTGCCAGCAGCTTGTTCATTACAGGGGGGCGGTCTTACGAGCAGTACTTC
CDR3: CASSLFITGGRSYEQYF

J: TRBJ2-2
V: TRBV7-9
D: TRBD2
size: NA
DNA: TGTGCCAGCAGCAGTCCTAGCGGGAGTGTGGCCGGGGAGCTGTTTTTT
CDR3: CASSSPSGSVAGELFF

J: TRBJ1-2
V: TRBV7-9
D: TRBD1
size: few
DNA: TGTGCCAGCAGCCCGACAGGGGGCGCCCATAACTATGGCTACACCTTC
CDR3: CASSPTGGAHNYGYTF

J: TRBJ2-7
V: TRBV29-1
D: TRBD2
size: NA
DNA: TGCAGCGTTGGGGGACTACCCGCCTACGAGCAGTACTTC
CDR3: CSVGGLPAYEQYF

J: TRBJ2-6
V: TRBV5-1
D: NA
size: NA
DNA: TGCGCCAGCAGCTTGGCCCCTCACGCGGGGGCCAACGTCCTGACTTTC
CDR3: CASSLAPHAGANVLTF

J: TRBJ2-1
V: TRBV19
D: NA
size: NA
DNA: TGTGCCAGTAGTCCGCGGGGAGGAAACAATGAGCAGTTCTTC
CDR3: CASSPRGGNNEQFF

J: TRBJ2-1
V: TRBV24-1
D: NA
size: once
DNA: TGTGCCACAGGGAAGATTGACAGCAGCAATGAGCAGTTCTTC
CDR3: CATGKIDSSNEQFF

J: TRBJ2-1
V: TRBV14
D: TRBD2
size: NA
DNA: TGTGCCAGCAGCCAGGGACGCGGCGGGGGTAAGGTGTTAGAGGAGCAGTTCTTC
CDR3: CASSQGRGGGKVLEEQFF

J: TRBJ2-7
V: TRBV27
D: NA
size: few
DNA: TGTGCCAGCAGAATGACAAAGTTGAGCTACGAGCAGTACTTC
CDR3: CASRMTKLSYEQYF

J: TRBJ1-1
V: TRBV14
D: NA
size: NA
DNA: TGTGCCAGCAGCCAAGTCGAAGCTTGGGGCTTGAACACTGAAGCTTTCTTT
CDR3: CASSQVEAWGLNTEAFF

J: TRBJ2-7
V: TRBV5-1
D: NA
size: NA
DNA: TGCGCCAGCAGCGACCCGAACGGGGTCGAGCAGTACTTC
CDR3: CASSDPNGVEQYF

J: TRBJ1-4
V: TRBV10-3
D: NA
size: NA
DNA: TGTGCCACAAAACGTCAGGACAGCACTAATGAAAAACTGTTTTTT
CDR3: CATKRQDSTNEKLFF

J: TRBJ1-6
V: TRBV27
D: TRBD1
size: NA
DNA: TGTGCCAGCAGTTTCGGCAGGGGGAATTCACCCCTCCACTTT
CDR3: CASSFGRGNSPLHF

J: TRBJ2-1
V: TRBV11-2
D: NA
size: NA
DNA: TGTGCCAGCAGCTCACGTGTAACAAATGAGCAGTTCTTC
CDR3: CASSSRVTNEQFF

J: TRBJ2-6
V: TRBV19
D: NA
size: NA
DNA: TGTGCCAGTAGTATTGCAGGTTCCCGCCACTCTGGGGCCAACGTCCTGACTTTC
CDR3: CASSIAGSRHSGANVLTF

J: TRBJ2-3
V: TRBV4-3
D: TRBD2
size: NA
DNA: TGCGCCAGCAGCCACCCCACTAGCGGGAGTGATACGCAGTATTTT
CDR3: CASSHPTSGSDTQYF

J: TRBJ1-1
V: TRBV11-1
D: NA
size: NA
DNA: TGTGCCAGCAGCCAGGGGAGCCGGGGGAACACTGAAGCTTTCTTT
CDR3: CASSQGSRGNTEAFF

J: TRBJ1-2
V: TRBV5-1
D: NA
size: few
DNA: TGCGCCAGCAGCGGCGACAACAACTATGGCTACACCTTC
CDR3: CASSGDNNYGYTF

J: TRBJ1-3
V: TRBV7-2
D: NA
size: NA
DNA: TGTGCCAGCAGCCAAGGACAGTTCTCCTCTGGAAACACCATATATTTT
CDR3: CASSQGQFSSGNTIYF

J: TRBJ2-1
V: TRBV6-6
D: NA
size: NA
DNA: TGTGCCAGCAGTTACATAGGGGAACCCTACAATGAGCAGTTCTTC
CDR3: CASSYIGEPYNEQFF

J: TRBJ2-1
V: TRBV6-1
D: TRBD2
size: NA
DNA: TGTGCCAGCAGTGAACGGCGGGAGCGCAATGAGCAGTTCTTC
CDR3: CASSERRERNEQFF

J: TRBJ2-7
V: TRBV6-5
D: NA
size: NA
DNA: TGTGCCAGCAGTCACAGGTACGAGCAGTACTTC
CDR3: CASSHRYEQYF

J: TRBJ2-7
V: TRBV14
D: TRBD1
size: NA
DNA: TGTGCCAGCAGCCTCGCGGACAGGGGGCTTTCTGGCGAGCAGTACTTC
CDR3: CASSLADRGLSGEQYF